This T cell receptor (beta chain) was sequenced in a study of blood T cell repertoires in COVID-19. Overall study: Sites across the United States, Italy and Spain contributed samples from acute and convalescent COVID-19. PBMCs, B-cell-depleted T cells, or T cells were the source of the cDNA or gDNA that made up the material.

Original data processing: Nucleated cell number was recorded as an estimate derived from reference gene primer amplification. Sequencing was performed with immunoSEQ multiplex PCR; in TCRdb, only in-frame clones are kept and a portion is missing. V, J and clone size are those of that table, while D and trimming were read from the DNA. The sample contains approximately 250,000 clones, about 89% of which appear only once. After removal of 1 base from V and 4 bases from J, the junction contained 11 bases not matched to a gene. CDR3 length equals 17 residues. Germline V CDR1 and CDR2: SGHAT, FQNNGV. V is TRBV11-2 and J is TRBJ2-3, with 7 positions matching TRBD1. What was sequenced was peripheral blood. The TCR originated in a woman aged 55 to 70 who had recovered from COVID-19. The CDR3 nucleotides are TGTGCCAGCAGCTTAGGGGGGACAGCCGCGGACGCAGATACGCAGTATTTT. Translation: CASSLGGTAADADTQYF.